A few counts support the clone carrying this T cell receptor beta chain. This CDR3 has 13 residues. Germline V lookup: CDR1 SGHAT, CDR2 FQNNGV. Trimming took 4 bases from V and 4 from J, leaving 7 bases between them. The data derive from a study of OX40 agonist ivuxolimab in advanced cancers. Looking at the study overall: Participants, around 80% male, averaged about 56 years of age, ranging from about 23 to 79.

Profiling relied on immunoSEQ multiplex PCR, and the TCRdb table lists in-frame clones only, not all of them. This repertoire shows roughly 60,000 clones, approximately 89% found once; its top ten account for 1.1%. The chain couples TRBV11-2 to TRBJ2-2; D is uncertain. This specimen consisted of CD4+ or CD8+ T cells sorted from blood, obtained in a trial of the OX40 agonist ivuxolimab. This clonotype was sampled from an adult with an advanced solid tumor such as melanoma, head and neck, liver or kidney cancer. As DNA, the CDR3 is TGTGCCAGCAGCTATACGGGCACCGGGGAGCTGTTTTTT. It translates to CASSYTGTGELFF.